A selection of T cell receptor beta chains follows, all from one sample in a study of regulatory T cells in long-lasting Graves disease. MiXCR, run by TCRdb on the multiplex PCR reads, gives a single entry per CDR3 protein. The table includes hundreds of thousands of distinct CDR3 sequences, 16% detected once. These sequences were also reported in another study, on T cells in Graves' hyperthyroidism and ophthalmopathy.

Sequenced material: peripheral blood mononuclear cells (PBMCs), taken at new diagnosis, from a patient treated with antithyroid drugs. These receptor sequences come from a man aged 35-49 years with Graves disease. Both conserved end residues are part of each CDR3. Each record gives: D gene, J gene, V gene, clone size, CDR3 DNA, CDR3 protein. The D gene is left open where the match is weak. Only some rows state a clone size, as once, few, many or a class for expanded clones.

.,TRBJ2-3,TRBV5-4,many,TGTGCCAGCAGCTTGGCGGGGGCCCTCACAGATACGCAGTATTTT,CASSLAGALTDTQYF
.,TRBJ1-1,TRBV2,many,TGTGCCAGCAGTCGACTCCGGAACCTGAACACTGAAGCTTTCTTT,CASSRLRNLNTEAFF
.,TRBJ1-2,TRBV5-1,few,TGCGCCAGCTCCCACCCAGGAGACTATGGCTACACCTTC,CASSHPGDYGYTF
.,TRBJ2-3,TRBV5-1,many,TGCGCCAGCAGCTTGGCCTTGGGTGCCACAGATACGCAGTATTTT,CASSLALGATDTQYF
.,TRBJ2-6,TRBV27,many,TGTGCCACCAGAGCTGGGGCCAACGTCCTGACTTTC,CATRAGANVLTF
TRBD1,TRBJ2-7,TRBV12-3/TRBV12-4,.,TGTGCCAGCAGCCGACAGGGGGCGGCTTACGAGCAGTACTTC,CASSRQGAAYEQYF
.,TRBJ2-6,TRBV24-1,many,TGTGCCACCAGTGATCCGAGACAGCCCTCTGGGGCCAACGTCCTGACTTTC,CATSDPRQPSGANVLTF
TRBD2,TRBJ2-3,TRBV9,many,TGTGCCAGCACCCGGGGGGGAAGAGATACGCAGTATTTT,CASTRGGRDTQYF
.,TRBJ2-3,TRBV29-1,many,TGCAGCGTCGGACAACTTAGCACAGATACGCAGTATTTT,CSVGQLSTDTQYF
.,TRBJ1-2,TRBV12-5,.,TGTGCTAGTGGTTCTCCGACAGTAAACTATGGCTACACCTTC,CASGSPTVNYGYTF